Each of the 19 T cell receptor beta chains below was sequenced from the same sample in a study of OX40 agonist ivuxolimab in advanced cancers. Assay: immunoSEQ multiplex PCR; the TCRdb copy retains only in-frame clones and omits some. In the table there are 40,000 to 45,000 clones, about four fifths of which are singletons. Sample: CD4+ or CD8+ T cells sorted from blood, taken in a trial of the OX40 agonist ivuxolimab. The receptors were gathered from an adult with an advanced solid tumor such as melanoma, head and neck, liver or kidney cancer.

This chain joins TRBV2 and TRBJ1-3; maybe TRBD1 (6 bases). In germline, CDR1 is SNHLY, CDR2 FYNNEI. Trimming shortened V by 3 bases and J by 3 bases, and 15 bases separated the two germline ends. This CDR3 is 16 amino acids long. CDR3 DNA sequence: TGTGCCAGCAGTGAGGGGGCGGTCACCGGTGGAAACACCATATATTTT. Protein: CASSEGAVTGGNTIYF.

The V gene is TRBV18, the J gene TRBJ2-6; 8 nucleotides agree with TRBD1. Germline assignment: CDR1 KGHSH and CDR2 LQKENI. There are 15 residues in the CDR3. Trimming at V came to 8 bases and at J to 3 bases, leaving 6 bases not matched to a gene. The CDR3 is CASTGQALGANVLTF. As DNA, the CDR3 is TGTGCCAGCACGGGACAGGCTCTTGGGGCCAACGTCCTGACTTTC.

The chain has TRBV28 and TRBJ1-2, with 7 bases that match TRBD1. V was pared by 6 bases and J by 10 bases, with 8 bases of the junction left unmatched. The CDR3 runs 12 residues. Germline CDR1 and CDR2: MDHEN and SYDVKM. For the CDR3, the DNA is TGTGCCAGCAGGGGCCGTGGGACAGTCTACACCTTC. Translated: CASRGRGTVYTF.

This chain links TRBV28 with TRBJ2-1; TRBD2 aligns across 11 bases. The CDR3 is made up of 15 amino acids. Germline CDR1 is MDHEN and CDR2 is SYDVKM. The V segment lost 6 bases and the J segment 8 bases; nucleotides outside the gene matches: 9. CDR3 sequence reads: CASSSSGRSSDEQFF. The CDR3 DNA follows: TGTGCCAGCAGCTCTAGCGGGAGGTCCTCCGATGAGCAGTTCTTC.

The rearrangement links TRBV28 to TRBJ2-3; D is possibly TRBD2 (6 bases). The V gene's germline CDR1 is MDHEN and CDR2 SYDVKM. This CDR3 contains 14 residues. Trimming removed 1 base from V and 8 bases from J, with 13 bases in between. CDR3 sequence: CASSLLAPRGTQYF. CDR3 in DNA: TGTGCCAGCAGTTTATTAGCGCCGCGGGGTACGCAGTATTTT.

CDR3 sequence: CASSAGLAGAGNTQYF. CDR3 nucleotide sequence: TGTGCCAGCAGTGCTGGACTAGCGGGAGCGGGAAATACGCAGTATTTT. V and J are TRBV2 and TRBJ2-3, with 13 bases fitting TRBD2. V lost 4 bases, J lost 7 bases, and 8 bases stayed unmatched. The CDR3 totals 16 residues. Looked up from germline, CDR1 is SNHLY and CDR2 is FYNNEI.

The chain couples TRBV6-6 to TRBJ2-5, with a weak D call TRBD1 (6 bases). The DNA end is more similar to TRBJ2-7, so the J call may be wrong. The germline CDR1 and CDR2 sequences are MNHNY and SVGAGI (reference sequence). The CDR3 is 14 amino acids. CDR3 in amino acids: CASNRERSSYEQYF. The CDR3 nucleotides read TGTGCCAGCAACAGGGAAAGGAGCTCCTACGAGCAGTACTTC.

The gene calls are TRBV25-1 and TRBJ2-3; perhaps D is TRBD1 or TRBD2 (6 bases each). CDR1 is MGHDK and CDR2 is SYGVNS in the germline V gene. Trimming stripped 3 bases from V and 1 base from J, with 14 bases between. The CDR3 is 16 amino acids. The CDR3 region has the DNA TGTGCCAGCAGTGAGACCAGGGGACTCGGCACAGATACGCAGTATTTT. This codes for CASSETRGLGTDTQYF.

This clone came up once. The rearrangement uses TRBV27 and TRBJ2-7; 8 positions agree with TRBD1. The junction had 10 bases not matched to a gene; V was cut back by 4 bases and J by 5 bases. CDR3 size: 15 residues. Germline V gene sequence: CDR1 MNHEY, CDR2 SMNVEV (reference sequence). CDR3 loop: CASSSPGQGGHEQYF. CDR3 bases: TGTGCCAGCAGTTCACCTGGACAGGGTGGGCACGAGCAGTACTTC.

This chain uses TRBV27 with TRBJ2-1; 7 nucleotides line up with TRBD2. V shed 8 bases and J 2 bases; nucleotides not matched to a gene: 6. The CDR3 loop spans 14 amino acids. Germline CDR1 reads MNHEY; CDR2 reads SMNVEV (reference sequence). The CDR3: CASHSGDAYNEQFF. The DNA for the CDR3 is TGTGCCAGCCACAGCGGGGACGCCTACAATGAGCAGTTCTTC.

The chain joins TRBV6-5 to TRBJ2-7; TRBD2 matches at 7 bases. Losses at the gene ends were 1 base for V and 2 bases for J; bases not matched to a gene: 5. CDR1 is MNHEY, CDR2 SVGAGI, per germline. This CDR3 is 15 amino acids long. The CDR3 DNA follows: TGTGCCAGCAGTTACTTAGTGGGAGGGCCCTACGAGCAGTACTTC. This sequence encodes CASSYLVGGPYEQYF.

This clone showed up just once. The chain is built from TRBV28 and TRBJ1-1; D is ambiguous. Germline V lookup: CDR1 MDHEN, CDR2 SYDVKM. The CDR3 runs to 12 residues. Trimming removed 3 bases at V and 5 bases at J, with 7 bases between. CDR3: CASSLGMTEAFF. For the CDR3, the DNA is TGTGCCAGCAGTTTGGGAATGACTGAAGCTTTCTTT.

The chain links TRBV9 to TRBJ2-3, with TRBD2 identical over 8 bases. J was trimmed by 5 bases and V by 0 bases; bases with no gene match: 5. The germline V gene has CDR1 SGDLS and CDR2 YYNGEE. The CDR3 runs to 15 residues. CDR3 DNA: TGTGCCAGCAGCGTAGCGGGAGGGCCGGTAGATACGCAGTATTTT. Translating gives CASSVAGGPVDTQYF.

V gene TRBV4-1 combines with J gene TRBJ2-2; TRBD1 matches at 9 bases. The length of the CDR3 is 17 residues. Germline values: CDR1 MGHRA, CDR2 YSYEKL. The trim removed 5 bases at V and 2 bases at J, leaving 9 bases unmatched. CDR3 sequence (DNA): TGCGCCAGCAGCTCGCCCGACAGGGGGGAAAACACCGGGGAGCTGTTTTTT. Translation gives CASSSPDRGENTGELFF.

V is TRBV2 and J is TRBJ1-2; D unresolved. Germline values: CDR1 SNHLY, CDR2 FYNNEI. V lost 0 bases to trimming and J lost 12 bases, with 11 bases between them. The length of the CDR3 is 12 residues. In DNA form, the CDR3 reads TGTGCCAGCAGTGAAGCGCTGAGGCGTCACACCTTC. Translated, it gives CASSEALRRHTF.

This sequence joins TRBV29-1 and TRBJ2-3, with D possibly matching TRBD1 (7 bases). V was trimmed by 6 bases and J by 3 bases, leaving 13 bases between them. Germline V gene sequence: CDR1 SQVTM, CDR2 ANQGSEA. The CDR3 has 13 residues. The CDR3 protein is CSVKTGRTDTQYF. The DNA of the CDR3 is TGCAGCGTGAAGACAGGGAGGACAGATACGCAGTATTTT.

There are a few counts of this clone. The rearrangement uses TRBV7-3 and TRBJ1-1; 7 bases map to TRBD1. Germline V gene sequence: CDR1 SGHTA, CDR2 FQGTGA. This CDR3 has 14 residues. Unmatched junction bases numbered 4, after V lost 2 bases and J lost 4 bases. CDR3 sequence reads: CASSLQGVGTEAFF. Here the CDR3 DNA reads TGTGCCAGCAGCTTACAGGGGGTTGGCACTGAAGCTTTCTTT. The whole variable domain, filled in from reference TRBV7-3 and TRBJ1-1, reads GAGVSQTPSNKVTEKGKYVELRCDPISGHTALYWYRQSLGQGPEFLIYFQGTGAADDSGLPNDRFFAVRPEGSVSTLKIQRTERGDSAVYLCASSLQGVGTEAFFGQGTRLTVV.

The chain couples TRBV7-8 to TRBJ2-7; 9 nucleotides line up with TRBD2. Per the germline V gene, CDR1 is SGHVS and CDR2 is FQNEAQ. This CDR3 comprises 16 residues. V was clipped by 4 bases and J by 7 bases; unmatched bases: 14. The CDR3 here is CASSSRAGGRSGEQYF. The CDR3 DNA reads as TGTGCCAGCAGCTCGAGAGCGGGAGGCCGCAGTGGGGAGCAGTACTTC. The full variable domain, with the rest looked up from reference TRBV7-8 and TRBJ2-7, is GAGVSQSPRYKVAKRGQDVALRCDPISGHVSLFWYQQALGQGPEFLTYFQNEAQLDKSGLPSDRFFAERPEGSVSTLKIQRTQQEDSAVYLCASSSRAGGRSGEQYFGPGTRLTVT.

This clone appeared once. This rearrangement joins TRBV9 to TRBJ1-3; D gene ambiguous. Between the trimmed V and J ends, which lost 1 base and 4 bases, there was a span of 6 bases. The CDR3 spans 13 residues. Germline V gene sequence: CDR1 SGDLS, CDR2 YYNGEE. For the CDR3, the DNA is TGTGCCAGCAGCGTACTGTCCGGAAACACCATATATTTT. This translates into CASSVLSGNTIYF.